A selection of T cell receptor beta chains follows, all from one sample in a study of T cell repertoires in cytomegalovirus infection. MiXCR, applied by TCRdb to the reads, yields one record per CDR3 protein. The top ten clones hold about 15% of a sample with a few hundred thousand distinct CDR3 sequences, roughly 10% of them seen once. The sequenced sample was PBMCs. The receptors derive from a human donor in good health (CMV status not recorded). Some clones in this sample may be carry-over from other donors' samples. Both conserved end residues are part of each CDR3. The D gene is left open where the match is weak. Clone size is given for some rows only: seen once, a few or many times, or a class if the clone is expanded.

.	TRBV7-9	TRBJ1-2	.	CASSLVVSTDGYTF	TGTGCCAGCAGCTTAGTTGTCAGTACCGATGGCTACACCTTC
many	TRBV25-1	TRBJ2-1	.	CASSTQGNWNEQFF	TGTGCCAGCAGTACCCAGGGCAATTGGAATGAGCAGTTCTTC
many	TRBV6-1	TRBJ2-7	.	CASSEEVLGFGGF	TGTGCCAGCAGTGAAGAAGTTTTAGGATTCGGTGGCTTC
.	TRBV7-9	TRBJ2-3	.	CASSKKPGGLGSDRHTQYF	TGTGCCAGCAGCAAAAAACCGGGCGGGCTGGGAAGCGATAGGCATACGCAGTATTTT
.	TRBV20-1	TRBJ1-5	.	CSAKPMDGKYNQPQHF	TGCAGCGCCAAACCTATGGACGGAAAATACAATCAGCCCCAGCATTTT
.	TRBV7-8	TRBJ1-1	.	CATAGYTEAFF	TGTGCCACCGCAGGGTATACTGAAGCTTTCTTT
.	TRBV4-3	TRBJ1-1	TRBD1	CASSPTTGGVHTEAFF	TGCGCCAGCAGCCCAACGACAGGGGGCGTGCACACTGAAGCTTTCTTT
many	TRBV12-3/TRBV12-4	TRBJ2-5	.	CASSLGPSQETQYF	TGTGCCAGCAGTTTAGGCCCTTCCCAAGAGACCCAGTACTTC
many	TRBV7-2	TRBJ2-3	TRBD1	CASSPDRGVVTDTQYF	TGTGCCAGCAGCCCAGACAGGGGGGTAGTCACAGATACGCAGTATTTT
.	TRBV6-2/TRBV6-3	TRBJ1-1	.	CASSSRQVGTEAFF	TGTGCCAGCAGTTCCCGCCAAGTTGGCACTGAAGCTTTCTTT
many	TRBV7-2	TRBJ1-5	TRBD1	CASARGLISNQPQHF	TGTGCCAGCGCCAGGGGGCTGATTAGCAATCAGCCCCAGCATTTT
.	TRBV28	TRBJ1-4	.	CASSLRQGKLFF	TGTGCCAGCAGTTTGAGGCAGGGGAAACTGTTTTTT
few	TRBV4-1	TRBJ2-7	.	CASSQAGIGRTNLYEQYF	TGCGCCAGCAGCCAAGCGGGAATCGGCAGGACCAACCTCTACGAGCAGTACTTC
.	TRBV19	TRBJ2-2	TRBD1	CASSMLSGQGLSGELFF	TGTGCCAGTAGTATGCTGTCGGGACAGGGTCTATCAGGGGAGCTGTTTTTT
once	TRBV18	TRBJ1-4	TRBD1	CASQQGSNEKLFF	TGTGCCAGCCAACAGGGGAGCAATGAAAAACTGTTTTTT
few	TRBV7-4	TRBJ1-1	.	CASTGVGTEAFF	TGTGCCAGCACAGGGGTCGGCACTGAAGCTTTCTTT
many	TRBV7-2	TRBJ1-1	.	CASSLFRGPQNTEAFF	TGTGCCAGCAGCTTATTTCGTGGGCCCCAGAACACTGAAGCTTTCTTT
.	TRBV11-2	TRBJ2-3	TRBD2	CASSHRWGGLGDTQYF	TGTGCCAGCAGCCACCGGTGGGGAGGGCTAGGTGATACGCAGTATTTT
many	TRBV4-1	TRBJ2-3	TRBD2	CASSQDPREGRTQYF	TGCGCCAGCAGCCAAGATCCGCGGGAGGGCCGTACGCAGTATTTT
.	TRBV30	TRBJ2-7	.	CAWSGSYEQYF	TGTGCCTGGAGTGGGAGCTACGAGCAGTACTTC
.	TRBV5-8	TRBJ2-3	TRBD1	CASSLAQGARTDTQYF	TGTGCCAGCAGCTTGGCGCAGGGGGCGCGGACAGATACGCAGTATTTT
few	TRBV5-1	TRBJ2-3	TRBD2	CASSPLSGGGTDTQYF	TGCGCCAGCAGCCCCCTGTCGGGGGGAGGCACAGATACGCAGTATTTT
many	TRBV28	TRBJ1-2	.	CASLQGANYGYTF	TGTGCCAGCCTCCAAGGCGCTAACTATGGCTACACCTTC
many	TRBV7-3	TRBJ2-3	TRBD2	CASSSRLAGETDTQYF	TGTGCCAGCAGCTCCCGACTAGCGGGGGAGACAGATACGCAGTATTTT
.	TRBV5-5	TRBJ1-3	.	CASSGGTGNTIYF	TGTGCCAGCAGCGGAGGGACGGGAAACACCATATATTTT
few	TRBV27	TRBJ2-5	.	CASSLKGSGSSTGETQYF	TGTGCCAGCAGTTTAAAAGGCTCGGGCTCATCTACGGGAGAGACCCAGTACTTC
.	TRBV12-3/TRBV12-4	TRBJ2-7	TRBD1	CASSRGQGVYEQYF	TGTGCCAGCAGCCGGGGACAGGGGGTCTACGAGCAGTACTTC
many	TRBV7-3	TRBJ2-3	TRBD2	CASSFSGAGGPGRDTQYF	TGTGCCAGCAGCTTTTCCGGGGCGGGGGGGCCTGGGAGGGATACGCAGTATTTT
many	TRBV7-2	TRBJ2-7	.	CASSLGTGVGEQYF	TGTGCCAGCAGCTTAGGAACGGGGGTTGGCGAGCAGTACTTC
many	TRBV7-2	TRBJ1-1	TRBD1	CASSSTLVRRTGGREAFF	TGTGCCAGCAGCTCGACCCTCGTGAGGCGGACAGGAGGCCGAGAAGCTTTCTTT
many	TRBV7-2	TRBJ2-5	TRBD2	CASSFLAGGYQETQYF	TGTGCCAGCAGCTTCTTAGCGGGGGGATACCAAGAGACCCAGTACTTC
.	TRBV29-1	TRBJ2-1	.	CSTTNNEQFF	TGCAGCACTACTAACAATGAGCAGTTCTTC
.	TRBV13	TRBJ2-4	TRBD2	CASSPRVAGGNIQYF	TGTGCCAGCAGCCCCCGGGTAGCGGGGGGTAACATTCAGTACTTC
.	TRBV20-1	TRBJ1-1	.	CSASPPGVVENTEAFF	TGCAGTGCTAGCCCCCCGGGGGTAGTAGAGAACACTGAAGCTTTCTTT
many	TRBV7-6	TRBJ1-4	TRBD1	CASSLGQGAEGEEKLFF	TGTGCCAGCAGCTTGGGACAGGGGGCGGAAGGAGAAGAAAAACTGTTTTTT
many	TRBV28	TRBJ2-4	TRBD1	CASSPGQGGNIQYF	TGTGCCAGCAGTCCGGGACAGGGGGGCAACATTCAGTACTTC
many	TRBV6-1	TRBJ2-3	.	CATERGLDTQYF	TGTGCCACCGAGAGGGGTTTAGATACGCAGTATTTT
.	TRBV4-3	TRBJ1-1	.	CASSQGLDTRTAEAFF	TGCGCCAGCAGCCAGGGCCTCGATACCCGAACGGCTGAAGCTTTCTTT
.	TRBV7-9	TRBJ1-5	.	CASSLGGERPQHF	TGTGCCAGCAGCTTAGGAGGGGAGCGGCCCCAGCATTTT
.	TRBV28	TRBJ1-1	.	CASSLGRPVEAFF	TGTGCCAGCAGTTTGGGTCGACCAGTTGAAGCTTTCTTT
many	TRBV7-2	TRBJ2-1	TRBD1	CASSRQGLNEQFF	TGTGCCAGCAGCAGACAGGGGTTGAATGAGCAGTTCTTC
many	TRBV7-6	TRBJ1-5	.	CASSLGVQGGAQPQHF	TGTGCCAGCAGCTTAGGGGTGCAGGGTGGGGCTCAGCCCCAGCATTTT
few	TRBV19	TRBJ1-3	TRBD1	CASSLTGARGNTIYF	TGTGCCAGTAGTCTGACAGGGGCGCGTGGAAACACCATATATTTT
many	TRBV6-2/TRBV6-3	TRBJ2-5	.	CASSYTTGEGTLQETQYF	TGTGCCAGCAGTTACACGACAGGAGAAGGTACCCTGCAAGAGACCCAGTACTTC
many	TRBV5-4	TRBJ2-1	TRBD1	CASSLETGGKQFF	TGTGCCAGCAGCTTGGAAACAGGGGGCAAGCAGTTCTTC
many	TRBV7-2	TRBJ2-5	TRBD2	CASSLATSGGQETQYF	TGTGCCAGCAGCCTCGCAACTAGCGGGGGGCAAGAGACCCAGTACTTC
few	TRBV7-9	TRBJ1-1	.	CASSLDSPEAFF	TGTGCCAGCAGCTTGGATAGCCCTGAAGCTTTCTTT
many	TRBV7-2	TRBJ1-1	.	CASSRTGTQNTEAFF	TGTGCCAGCAGCCGAACCGGGACACAGAACACTGAAGCTTTCTTT